A selection of T cell receptor beta chains follows, all from one sample in a study of T-cell memory formation after mild COVID-19. Each CDR3 protein gets one entry after TCRdb re-called the 5' RACE reads with MiXCR. The data hold around 250,000 distinct CDR3 sequences, with about 16% observed a single time. The sequenced sample consisted of PBMCs or a T cell subset sorted from them (not recorded which). Every receptor here comes from a man aged 18 to 30 who had mild COVID-19 (a few samples of this study predate the infection). Cell type and time point are not known. Both conserved end residues are part of each CDR3. D genes are given only for firm matches. Clone size is shown for a subset of rows, as once, few, many or a class of expanded clone.

J: TRBJ1-1
V: TRBV7-3
size: few
D: TRBD1
DNA: TGTGCCAGCAGCCCGCAGGGGGTGAGCACTGAAGCTTTCTTT
CDR3: CASSPQGVSTEAFF

J: TRBJ1-5
V: TRBV10-3
size: .
D: .
DNA: TGTGCCATCAGTGAGTCGGAGACTCGAAGTAGCAATCAGCCCCAGCATTTT
CDR3: CAISESETRSSNQPQHF

J: TRBJ2-1
V: TRBV4-2
size: .
D: .
DNA: TGTGCCAGCAGCCAACTAGGGGGGGCGATCGTATACAATGAGCAGTTCTTC
CDR3: CASSQLGGAIVYNEQFF

J: TRBJ2-7
V: TRBV4-1
size: .
D: .
DNA: TGCGCCAGCAGCCCCAATCATCTGGGGGGATCCTACGAGCAGTACTTC
CDR3: CASSPNHLGGSYEQYF

J: TRBJ2-7
V: TRBV7-6
size: .
D: TRBD2
DNA: TGTGCCAGCAGCTCTTTAGCGGGGGATTACGAGCAGTACTTC
CDR3: CASSSLAGDYEQYF

J: TRBJ1-2
V: TRBV5-1
size: many
D: TRBD1
DNA: TGCGCCAGCAGCTTGGCAGTAATGGACAGGGCTGGCTACACCTTC
CDR3: CASSLAVMDRAGYTF

J: TRBJ2-3
V: TRBV6-2/TRBV6-3
size: .
D: .
DNA: TGTGCCAGCACGGGGGGCCCCGCCGCAGATACGCAGTATTTT
CDR3: CASTGGPAADTQYF

J: TRBJ1-4
V: TRBV5-1
size: few
D: TRBD1
DNA: TGCGCCAGCAGACCTCCGGGACAGGGGTTGGAAAAACTGTTTTTT
CDR3: CASRPPGQGLEKLFF

J: TRBJ1-1
V: TRBV18
size: few
D: .
DNA: TGTGCCAGCTCACCACTTCTGGGAAACGGGCTATCTCGTCCTTCGGCTTTCTTT
CDR3: CASSPLLGNGLSRPSAFF

J: TRBJ1-1
V: TRBV7-2
size: few
D: TRBD1
DNA: TGTGCCAGCAGCTTATATTATAGGACAGGGAACACTGAAGCTTTCTTT
CDR3: CASSLYYRTGNTEAFF

J: TRBJ2-5
V: TRBV20-1
size: .
D: TRBD2
DNA: TGCAGTGCTAGAGTCGGTAGCGGGGCGGGGGAGACCCAGTACTTC
CDR3: CSARVGSGAGETQYF

J: TRBJ2-1
V: TRBV18
size: .
D: TRBD1
DNA: TGTGCCAGCTCCCCCACAGGGGTCGGTCGCAATGAGCAGTTCTTC
CDR3: CASSPTGVGRNEQFF

J: TRBJ1-6
V: TRBV7-2
size: .
D: TRBD1
DNA: TGTGCCAGCAGGGGTACCGGGACAGGGAGTTCACCCCTCCACTTT
CDR3: CASRGTGTGSSPLHF

J: TRBJ2-1
V: TRBV20-1
size: .
D: TRBD2
DNA: TGCAGTGCTAGAAATAGCGGGGGGGTGGATGAGCAGTTCTTC
CDR3: CSARNSGGVDEQFF

J: TRBJ1-1
V: TRBV5-1
size: .
D: .
DNA: TGCGCCAGCAGCCCCGTGGCGGTGAACACTGAAGCTTTCTTT
CDR3: CASSPVAVNTEAFF

J: TRBJ2-7
V: TRBV20-1
size: .
D: .
DNA: TGCAGTGCTAGAGTCAGCACTCCCTACGAGCAGTACTTC
CDR3: CSARVSTPYEQYF

J: TRBJ1-1
V: TRBV5-6
size: few
D: .
DNA: TGTGCCAGCAGCCATGTACAGGGACTTTCTGAAGCTTTCTTT
CDR3: CASSHVQGLSEAFF

J: TRBJ1-2
V: TRBV4-1
size: few
D: TRBD1
DNA: TGCGCCAGCAGCCACATCGGACAGGGGTCTGGCTACACCTTC
CDR3: CASSHIGQGSGYTF

J: TRBJ2-1
V: TRBV2
size: few
D: TRBD1
DNA: TGTGGCAGCGGGGCTCAGGGACAGGGGGCCGATGAGCAGTTCTTC
CDR3: CGSGAQGQGADEQFF

J: TRBJ2-2
V: TRBV4-1
size: .
D: TRBD1
DNA: TGCGCCAGCAGCCTAACGCCGGGACAGGGGGCGAGCGGGGAGCTGTTTTTT
CDR3: CASSLTPGQGASGELFF

J: TRBJ2-3
V: TRBV25-1
size: .
D: .
DNA: TGTGCCAGCAGTGAGGGTTTGAGTAGTTGGACCTCAGCGCAGTATTTT
CDR3: CASSEGLSSWTSAQYF

J: TRBJ2-2
V: TRBV9
size: .
D: .
DNA: TGTGCCAGCAGCGTCTCCGGCGGGGAGCTGTTTTTT
CDR3: CASSVSGGELFF

J: TRBJ1-1
V: TRBV28
size: .
D: .
DNA: TGTGCCAGCAGTTTGAATTTGGAAGCTTTCTTT
CDR3: CASSLNLEAFF

J: TRBJ2-1
V: TRBV4-1
size: .
D: .
DNA: TGCGCCAGCAGCCAAGGTACCAGATACAATGAGCAGTTCTTC
CDR3: CASSQGTRYNEQFF

J: TRBJ2-7
V: TRBV4-3
size: .
D: .
DNA: TGCGCCAGCAGCCAAGAGGGCCGCGAGCAGTACTTC
CDR3: CASSQEGREQYF

J: TRBJ1-4
V: TRBV20-1
size: .
D: .
DNA: TGCAGTCCCTGGTGGTTAACTAATGAAAAACTGTTTTTT
CDR3: CSPWWLTNEKLFF

J: TRBJ2-1
V: TRBV7-2
size: .
D: TRBD2
DNA: TGTGCCAGCAGCTGGCGAGCGGGGGACTCCTACAATGAGCAGTTCTTC
CDR3: CASSWRAGDSYNEQFF

J: TRBJ1-1
V: TRBV7-3
size: .
D: .
DNA: TGTGCCAGCAGCCGTCAGGGGCAGACTGAAGCTTTCTTT
CDR3: CASSRQGQTEAFF

J: TRBJ2-1
V: TRBV7-9
size: .
D: .
DNA: TGTGCCAGCAGCTTAGGCTGGCCAAACAATGAGCAGTTCTTC
CDR3: CASSLGWPNNEQFF

J: TRBJ2-1
V: TRBV12-3/TRBV12-4
size: many
D: .
DNA: TGTGCCAGCAGTTTACCCTCCCTGATCCGGTTCTTC
CDR3: CASSLPSLIRFF

J: TRBJ2-1
V: TRBV30
size: .
D: .
DNA: TGTGCCTGGAGTAAGGCGGCCTGGGGGGTTGGCAATGAGCAGTTCTTC
CDR3: CAWSKAAWGVGNEQFF

J: TRBJ1-1
V: TRBV4-1
size: few
D: TRBD1
DNA: TGCGCCAGCAGCCCCAGGGACAGGGTGCCTGAAGCTTTCTTT
CDR3: CASSPRDRVPEAFF

J: TRBJ2-5
V: TRBV20-1
size: few
D: .
DNA: TGCAGTGCTCCTCCGAGATTCTTACAAGAGACCCAGTACTTC
CDR3: CSAPPRFLQETQYF

J: TRBJ1-1
V: TRBV29-1
size: few
D: .
DNA: TGCAGCGTTGATTTAGGGTGGCAGTCACGTGAAGCTTTCTTT
CDR3: CSVDLGWQSREAFF

J: TRBJ2-7
V: TRBV7-8
size: few
D: TRBD2
DNA: TGTGCCAGCAGCCTCGTACTAGCGGGGGATTACGAGCAGTACTTC
CDR3: CASSLVLAGDYEQYF

J: TRBJ2-1
V: TRBV11-2
size: few
D: .
DNA: TGTGCCAGCAGCTTTAGGGCCGGCAATGAGCAGTTCTTC
CDR3: CASSFRAGNEQFF

J: TRBJ2-3
V: TRBV11-2
size: .
D: TRBD2
DNA: TGTGCCAGCAGCTTCTTAGCGGGGGAAGTCACAGATACGCAGTATTTT
CDR3: CASSFLAGEVTDTQYF

J: TRBJ1-2
V: TRBV29-1
size: .
D: .
DNA: TGCAGCGTTGACGGGGGCTATGGCTACACCTTC
CDR3: CSVDGGYGYTF

J: TRBJ2-1
V: TRBV13
size: .
D: TRBD2
DNA: TGTGCCAGCAGCTTAGGAGCGGGGTCGGGAGAGCAGTTCTTC
CDR3: CASSLGAGSGEQFF

J: TRBJ2-5
V: TRBV9
size: .
D: TRBD2
DNA: TGTGCCAGCAGCGCGGGACTAGCGAGTTTGGAGACCCAGTACTTC
CDR3: CASSAGLASLETQYF

J: TRBJ1-2
V: TRBV5-1
size: .
D: TRBD1
DNA: TGCGCCAGCAGCCGACAGGGCGCGATGTCCTATGGCTACACCTTC
CDR3: CASSRQGAMSYGYTF

J: TRBJ2-1
V: TRBV3-1
size: few
D: TRBD2
DNA: TGTGCCAGCAGCCAGATGGGCGGGGGGACCCCTACCTCATACAATGAGCAGTTCTTC
CDR3: CASSQMGGGTPTSYNEQFF

J: TRBJ1-2
V: TRBV18
size: few
D: TRBD1
DNA: TGTGCCAGCTCACCTCCCGGGACAGGGGGCGCCTCGGTCACCTTC
CDR3: CASSPPGTGGASVTF